One T cell receptor beta chain is described in this entry. Repertoires were generated with immunoSEQ multiplex PCR, while TCRdb's copy carries only in-frame clones and drops some. The sample yields 7,000 or so clones, roughly three quarters seen once. The sample is drawn from a study of T cells and copy number aberrations in small-cell lung cancer. The CDR3 is made up of 14 amino acids. From germline, CDR1 is GTSNPN and CDR2 SVGIG (reference sequence). V was clipped by 4 bases and J by 2 bases; unmatched bases: 5. The chain couples TRBV30 to TRBJ2-1; 7 bases map to TRBD2. This TCR came from a woman aged 65 to 85 with small cell lung cancer. Some clones in this sample may be carry-over from other donors' samples. What was sequenced was normal tissue next to the tumor. CDR3 in DNA: TGTGCCTGGAATGGGGGAGGGGCCTACAATGAGCAGTTCTTC. This translates into CAWNGGGAYNEQFF.